Sequencing of this T cell receptor (beta chain) was carried out in a study of identifying expanded T cells in peripheral blood. Only one count was recorded for this clone. Libraries were prepared by immunoSEQ multiplex PCR; TCRdb keeps only in-frame clonotypes and omits some of them. Among approximately 130,000 clones listed, approximately 86% were seen once. Germline CDR1 reads KGHSH; CDR2 reads LQKENI. Trimming removed 2 bases from V and 5 bases from J, with 13 bases in between. The length of the CDR3 is 14 residues. The origin of this receptor is a person aged 18-69 years in good health. Sequencing used blood. The V and J genes are TRBV18 and TRBJ2-7; D possibly uses TRBD1 or TRBD2 (7 bases each). Written as DNA, the CDR3 is TGTGCCAGCTCACCAGGAGCAGGGGGGGACGAGCAGTACTTC. Its protein product is CASSPGAGGDEQYF.